These 4 T cell receptor beta chains share one sample of origin, sequenced in a study of early T cells in non-severe SARS-CoV-2 infection. Using its own MiXCR run on the 5' RACE reads, TCRdb lists one record per CDR3 protein. Of about 52,000 distinct CDR3 sequences in the sample, approximately 11% were seen once. The sample was whole blood. The receptors stem from an adult who was a healthcare worker with PCR-confirmed SARS-CoV-2 infection or an uninfected control (not recorded which).

A remark on this clonotype: At one of its ends the junction is not consistent with the germline gene, which may arise from a read error. The chain uses TRBV7-2 and TRBJ2-5; no firm D call. Germline CDR1 is SGHTA and CDR2 is FQGNSA. The CDR3 totals 14 residues. The CDR3 DNA follows: TGTGCCTGCAGCTTAAGACTCCTCCGGGAGACCCAGTACTTC. The encoded protein is CACSLRLLRETQYF.

There are many counts of this clonotype. The V gene is TRBV7-6, the J gene TRBJ2-2; the D is unclear. This CDR3 has 14 residues. Trimming took 6 bases from V and 1 from J, leaving 9 bases between them. Germline V lookup: CDR1 SGHVS, CDR2 FNYEAQ. The CDR3: CASRFQVNTGELFF. DNA for the CDR3: TGTGCCAGCAGATTCCAGGTGAACACCGGGGAGCTGTTTTTT.

The V call is TRBV13, the J call TRBJ2-1; TRBD2 is a possible D gene (6 bases). Trimming left V 7 bases short and J 7 bases short, with 20 bases between. Germline V CDR1 and CDR2: PRHDT, FYEKMQ (reference sequence). This CDR3 has 15 residues. CDR3 amino acids: CASNFRDSSRNEQFF. The CDR3 DNA is TGTGCCAGCAACTTTCGGGACTCCTCCAGGAATGAGCAGTTCTTC.

This clonotype was seen repeatedly, ten times or more. The rearrangement links TRBV7-6 to TRBJ2-1; the D gene is possibly TRBD2 (7 bases). Per germline, CDR1 SGHVS and CDR2 FNYEAQ. The CDR3 spans 16 residues. V was cut by 2 bases and J by 0 bases, with 11 bases left in between. The CDR3 loop is CASSLRGGISYNEQFF. The CDR3, as DNA: TGTGCCAGCAGCTTAAGGGGGGGAATCTCCTACAATGAGCAGTTCTTC.